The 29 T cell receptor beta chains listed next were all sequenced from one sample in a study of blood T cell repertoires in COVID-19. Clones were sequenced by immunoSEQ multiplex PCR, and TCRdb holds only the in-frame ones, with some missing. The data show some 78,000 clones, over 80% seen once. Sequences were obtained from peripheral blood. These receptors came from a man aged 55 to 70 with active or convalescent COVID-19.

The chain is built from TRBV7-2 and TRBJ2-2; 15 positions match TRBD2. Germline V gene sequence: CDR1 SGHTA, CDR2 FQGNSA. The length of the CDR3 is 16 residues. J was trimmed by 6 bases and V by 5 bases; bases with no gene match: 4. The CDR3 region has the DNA TGTGCCAGCAGCCCCCGGACTAGCGGGGGGGCCGGGGAGCTGTTTTTT. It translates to CASSPRTSGGAGELFF.

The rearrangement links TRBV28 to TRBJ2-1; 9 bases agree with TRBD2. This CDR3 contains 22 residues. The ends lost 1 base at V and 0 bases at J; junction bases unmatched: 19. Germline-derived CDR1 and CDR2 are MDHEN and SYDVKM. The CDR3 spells CASSLLDWGAGGPESSYNEQFF. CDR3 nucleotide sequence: TGTGCCAGCAGTTTATTGGACTGGGGTGCGGGGGGGCCGGAGAGCTCCTACAATGAGCAGTTCTTC. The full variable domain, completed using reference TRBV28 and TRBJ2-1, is DVKVTQSSRYLVKRTGEKVFLECVQDMDHENMFWYRQDPGLGLRLIYFSYDVKMKEKGDIPEGYSVSREKKERFSLILESASTNQTSMYLCASSLLDWGAGGPESSYNEQFFGPGTRLTVL.

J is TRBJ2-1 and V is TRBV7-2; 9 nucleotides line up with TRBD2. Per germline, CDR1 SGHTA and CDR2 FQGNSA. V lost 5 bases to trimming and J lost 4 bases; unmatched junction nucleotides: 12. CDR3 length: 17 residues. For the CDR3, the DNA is TGTGCCAGCAGCCTTATCCCCGGAGCGGGGGGTTACAATGAGCAGTTCTTC. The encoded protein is CASSLIPGAGGYNEQFF.

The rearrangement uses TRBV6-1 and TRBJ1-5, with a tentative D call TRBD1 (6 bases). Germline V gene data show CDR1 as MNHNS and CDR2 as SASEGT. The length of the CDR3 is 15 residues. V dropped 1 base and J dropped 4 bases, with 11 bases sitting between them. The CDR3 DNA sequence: TGTGCCAGCAGTGAAGGGACAGTAGCAAATCAGCCCCAGCATTTT. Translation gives CASSEGTVANQPQHF.

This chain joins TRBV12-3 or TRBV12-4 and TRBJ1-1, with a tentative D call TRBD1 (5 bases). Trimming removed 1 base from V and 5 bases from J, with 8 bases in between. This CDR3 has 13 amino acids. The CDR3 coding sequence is TGTGCCAGCAGTTTAGAGGGGAGGACTGAAGCTTTCTTT. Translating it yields CASSLEGRTEAFF.

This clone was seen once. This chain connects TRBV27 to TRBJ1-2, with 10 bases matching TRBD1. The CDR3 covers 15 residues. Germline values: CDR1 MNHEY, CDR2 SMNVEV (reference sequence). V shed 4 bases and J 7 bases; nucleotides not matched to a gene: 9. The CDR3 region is CASSYDRGRQSGYTF. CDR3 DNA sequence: TGTGCCAGCAGTTATGACAGGGGGCGCCAGTCTGGCTACACCTTC.

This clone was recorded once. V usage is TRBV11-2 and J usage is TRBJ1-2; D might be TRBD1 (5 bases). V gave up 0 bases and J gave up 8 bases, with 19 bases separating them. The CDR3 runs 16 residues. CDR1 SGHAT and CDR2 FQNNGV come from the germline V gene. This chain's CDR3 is CASSLDRVGRGEGYTF. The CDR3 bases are TGTGCCAGCAGCTTAGACAGGGTGGGCCGCGGTGAAGGCTACACCTTC.

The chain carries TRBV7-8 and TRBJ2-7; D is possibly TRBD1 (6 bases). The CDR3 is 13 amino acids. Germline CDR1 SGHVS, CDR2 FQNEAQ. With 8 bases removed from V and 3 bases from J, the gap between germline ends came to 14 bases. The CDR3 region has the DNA TGTGCCAGCTCCCAGGGGCAAGTCTACGAGCAGTACTTC. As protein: CASSQGQVYEQYF. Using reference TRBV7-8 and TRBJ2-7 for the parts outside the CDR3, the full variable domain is GAGVSQSPRYKVAKRGQDVALRCDPISGHVSLFWYQQALGQGPEFLTYFQNEAQLDKSGLPSDRFFAERPEGSVSTLKIQRTQQEDSAVYLCASSQGQVYEQYFGPGTRLTVT.

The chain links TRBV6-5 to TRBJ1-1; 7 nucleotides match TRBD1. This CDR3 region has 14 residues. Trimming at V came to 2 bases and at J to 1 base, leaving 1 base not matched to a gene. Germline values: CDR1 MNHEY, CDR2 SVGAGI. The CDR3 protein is CASSYRDRNTEAFF. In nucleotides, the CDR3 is TGTGCCAGCAGTTACAGGGACAGGAACACTGAAGCTTTCTTT.

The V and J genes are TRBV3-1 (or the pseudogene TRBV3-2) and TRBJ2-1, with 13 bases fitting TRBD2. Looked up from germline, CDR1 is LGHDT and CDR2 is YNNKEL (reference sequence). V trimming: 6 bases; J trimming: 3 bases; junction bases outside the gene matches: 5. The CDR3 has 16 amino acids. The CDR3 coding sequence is TGTGCCAGCAGTCGGACTAGCGGGGGCCTCTACAATGAGCAGTTCTTC. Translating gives CASSRTSGGLYNEQFF.

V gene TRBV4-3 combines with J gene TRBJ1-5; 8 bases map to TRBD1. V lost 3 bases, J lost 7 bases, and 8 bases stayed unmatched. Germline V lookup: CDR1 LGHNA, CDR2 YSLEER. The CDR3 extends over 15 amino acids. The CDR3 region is CASSQETGAGQPQHF. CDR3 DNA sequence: TGCGCCAGCAGCCAGGAGACAGGGGCAGGGCAGCCCCAGCATTTT.

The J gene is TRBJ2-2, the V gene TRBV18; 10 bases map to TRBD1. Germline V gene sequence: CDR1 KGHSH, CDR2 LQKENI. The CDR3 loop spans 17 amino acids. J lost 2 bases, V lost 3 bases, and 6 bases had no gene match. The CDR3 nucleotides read TGTGCCAGCTCACCCAGGACAGGGGGTTTCAACACCGGGGAGCTGTTTTTT. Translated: CASSPRTGGFNTGELFF.

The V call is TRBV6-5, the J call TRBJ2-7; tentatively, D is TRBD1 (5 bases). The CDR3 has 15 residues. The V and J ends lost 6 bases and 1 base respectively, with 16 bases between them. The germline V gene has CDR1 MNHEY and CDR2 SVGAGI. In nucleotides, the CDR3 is TGTGCCAGCAGACAAGACAGAGAAAATTCCTACGAGCAGTACTTC. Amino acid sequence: CASRQDRENSYEQYF.

For the CDR3, the DNA is TGTGCCAGCAGCTTAGACCTAACCGGGTCTAGCAATCAGCCCCAGCATTTT. It encodes CASSLDLTGSSNQPQHF. This rearrangement joins TRBV7-8 to TRBJ1-5; D not resolved. The germline CDR1 and CDR2 sequences are SGHVS and FQNEAQ. This CDR3 is built from 17 residues. V lost 1 base and J 0 bases, leaving 13 bases between the germline ends.

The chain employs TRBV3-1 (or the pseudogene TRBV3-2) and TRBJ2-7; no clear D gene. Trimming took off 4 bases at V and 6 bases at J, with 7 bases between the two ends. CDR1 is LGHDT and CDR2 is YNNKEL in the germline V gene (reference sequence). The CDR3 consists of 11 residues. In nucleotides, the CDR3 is TGTGCCAGCAGCCTGAGCGCCGAGCAGTACTTC. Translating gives CASSLSAEQYF.

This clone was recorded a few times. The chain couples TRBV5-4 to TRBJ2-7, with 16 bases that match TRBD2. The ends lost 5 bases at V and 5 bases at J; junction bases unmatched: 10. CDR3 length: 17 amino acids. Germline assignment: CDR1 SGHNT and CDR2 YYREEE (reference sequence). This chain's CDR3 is CASSYPGLAGGPNEQYF. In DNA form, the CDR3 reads TGTGCCAGCAGTTATCCGGGACTAGCGGGGGGGCCCAACGAGCAGTACTTC.

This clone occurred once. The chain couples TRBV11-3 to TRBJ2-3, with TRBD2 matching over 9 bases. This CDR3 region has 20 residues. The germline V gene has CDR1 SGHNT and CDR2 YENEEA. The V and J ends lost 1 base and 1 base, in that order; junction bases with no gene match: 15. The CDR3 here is CASSLGQYAAGGPGTDTQYF. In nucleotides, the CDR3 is TGTGCCAGCAGCTTAGGCCAGTATGCGGCGGGGGGGCCGGGCACAGATACGCAGTATTTT.

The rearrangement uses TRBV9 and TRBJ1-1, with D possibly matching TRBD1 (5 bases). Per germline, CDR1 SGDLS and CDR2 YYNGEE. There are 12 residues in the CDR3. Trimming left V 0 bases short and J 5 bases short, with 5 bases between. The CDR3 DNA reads TGTGCCAGCAGCGTAGGGACAACTGAAGCTTTCTTT. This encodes CASSVGTTEAFF.

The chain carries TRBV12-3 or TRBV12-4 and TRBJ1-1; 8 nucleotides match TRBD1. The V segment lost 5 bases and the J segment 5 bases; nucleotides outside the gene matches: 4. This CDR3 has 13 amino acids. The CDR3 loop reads CASSGTGGTEAFF. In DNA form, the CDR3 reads TGTGCCAGCAGTGGGACAGGTGGGACTGAAGCTTTCTTT.

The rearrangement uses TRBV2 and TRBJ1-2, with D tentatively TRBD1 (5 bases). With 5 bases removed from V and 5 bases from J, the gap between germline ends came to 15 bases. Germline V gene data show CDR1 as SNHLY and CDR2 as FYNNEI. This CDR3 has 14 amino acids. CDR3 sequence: CASSPGGEEYGYTF. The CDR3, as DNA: TGTGCCAGCAGTCCTGGGGGGGAAGAGTATGGCTACACCTTC.

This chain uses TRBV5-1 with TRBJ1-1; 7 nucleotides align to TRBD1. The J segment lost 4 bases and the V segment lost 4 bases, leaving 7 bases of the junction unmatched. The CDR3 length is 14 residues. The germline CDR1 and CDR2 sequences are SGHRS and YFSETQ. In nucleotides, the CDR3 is TGCGCCAGCAGCCCTGCCGCAGGGGGCACTGAAGCTTTCTTT. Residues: CASSPAAGGTEAFF.

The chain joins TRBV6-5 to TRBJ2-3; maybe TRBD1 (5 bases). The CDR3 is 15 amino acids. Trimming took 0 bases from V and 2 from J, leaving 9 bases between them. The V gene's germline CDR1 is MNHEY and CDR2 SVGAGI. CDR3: CASSYSGVITDTQYF. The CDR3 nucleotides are TGTGCCAGCAGTTACTCAGGGGTAATCACAGATACGCAGTATTTT.

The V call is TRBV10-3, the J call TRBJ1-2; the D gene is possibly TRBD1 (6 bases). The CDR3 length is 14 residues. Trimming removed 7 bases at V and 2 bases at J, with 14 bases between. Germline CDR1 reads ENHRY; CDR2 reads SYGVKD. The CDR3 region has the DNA TGTGCCATCAAGGGGACGGACAGCAACTATGGCTACACCTTC. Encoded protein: CAIKGTDSNYGYTF.

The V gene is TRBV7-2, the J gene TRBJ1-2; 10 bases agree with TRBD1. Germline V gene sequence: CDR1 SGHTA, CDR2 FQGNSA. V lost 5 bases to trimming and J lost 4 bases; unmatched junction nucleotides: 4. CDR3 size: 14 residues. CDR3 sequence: CASSPRDRGYGYTF. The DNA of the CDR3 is TGTGCCAGCAGCCCAAGGGACAGGGGCTATGGCTACACCTTC.

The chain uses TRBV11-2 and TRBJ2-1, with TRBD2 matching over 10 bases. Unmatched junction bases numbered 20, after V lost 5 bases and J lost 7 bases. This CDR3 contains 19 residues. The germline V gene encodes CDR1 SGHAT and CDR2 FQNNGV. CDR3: CASSPRGRCSGGPLNEQFF. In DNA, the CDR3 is TGTGCCAGCAGCCCACGGGGGAGGTGTAGCGGGGGGCCTTTGAATGAGCAGTTCTTC.

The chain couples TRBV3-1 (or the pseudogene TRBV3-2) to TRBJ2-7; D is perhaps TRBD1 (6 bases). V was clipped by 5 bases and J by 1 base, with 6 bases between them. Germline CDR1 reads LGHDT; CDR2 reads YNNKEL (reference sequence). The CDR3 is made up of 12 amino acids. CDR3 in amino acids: CASSRGSYEQYF. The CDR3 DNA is TGTGCCAGCAGCAGGGGGTCCTACGAGCAGTACTTC.

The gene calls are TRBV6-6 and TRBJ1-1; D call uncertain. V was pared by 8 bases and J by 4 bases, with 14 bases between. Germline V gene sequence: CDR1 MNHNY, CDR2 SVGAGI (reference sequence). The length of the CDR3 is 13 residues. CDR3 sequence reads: CASSPGSGTEAFF. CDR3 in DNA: TGTGCCAGCTCCCCGGGATCCGGCACTGAAGCTTTCTTT.

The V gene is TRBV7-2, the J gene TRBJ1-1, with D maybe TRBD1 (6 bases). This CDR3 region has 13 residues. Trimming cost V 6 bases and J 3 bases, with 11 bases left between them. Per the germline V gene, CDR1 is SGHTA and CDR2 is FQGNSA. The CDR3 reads CASRAQGHTEAFF. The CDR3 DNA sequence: TGTGCCAGCAGAGCTCAGGGGCACACTGAAGCTTTCTTT.

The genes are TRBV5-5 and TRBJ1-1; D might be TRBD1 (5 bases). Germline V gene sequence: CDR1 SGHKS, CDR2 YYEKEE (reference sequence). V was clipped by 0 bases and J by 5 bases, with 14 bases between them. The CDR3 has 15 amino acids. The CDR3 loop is CASSLAGSRGTEAFF. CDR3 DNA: TGTGCCAGCAGCTTGGCCGGTTCCCGGGGGACTGAAGCTTTCTTT.